A single sample is the source of the 6 T cell receptor beta chains below, sequenced in a study of shared clonotypes between healthy human individuals. Sequenced by immunoSEQ multiplex PCR; TCRdb stores in-frame clones only, minus some. The sample has some 1,400,000 clones; about 96% are singletons. Sequencing used naive CD4+ T cells sorted from blood. Subset reported: CD45RA+ positively selected. The receptors were sampled from a man younger than 45 in good health.

This chain joins TRBV4-3 and TRBJ2-3; D not resolved. This CDR3 has 16 amino acids. Between the trimmed V and J ends, which lost 1 base and 8 bases, there was a span of 19 bases. From germline, CDR1 is LGHNA and CDR2 YSLEER. The CDR3 DNA reads as TGCGCCAGCAGCCAAGGGCGGTCGCGACTGGTCGGTACGCAGTATTTT. Protein: CASSQGRSRLVGTQYF.

This rearrangement joins TRBV7-9 to TRBJ1-4; D gene uncertain. The CDR3 has 15 amino acids. Between the trimmed V and J ends, which lost 5 bases and 0 bases, there was a span of 10 bases. CDR1 SEHNR and CDR2 FQNEAQ come from the germline V gene (reference sequence). The CDR3 spells CASSPGRSTNEKLFF. CDR3 in DNA: TGTGCCAGCAGCCCAGGACGATCAACTAATGAAAAACTGTTTTTT.

This sequence joins TRBV11-2 and TRBJ1-1; D uncertain. This CDR3 contains 12 residues. V was trimmed by 3 bases and J by 8 bases, leaving 10 bases between them. Germline-derived CDR1 and CDR2 are SGHAT and FQNNGV. The CDR3 nucleotides are TGTGCCAGCAGCTTTAGTGGGGAGGAAGCTTTCTTT. As protein: CASSFSGEEAFF.

Concerning this clone itself: Other DNA sequences in the same sample also yield this CDR3. This rearrangement joins TRBV7-6 to TRBJ2-1, with 10 positions matching TRBD2. The CDR3 is 16 residues long. CDR1 SGHVS and CDR2 FNYEAQ come from the germline V gene. J lost 4 bases, V lost 3 bases, and 6 bases had no gene match. The CDR3 sequence: CASSLAGTSAYNEQFF. DNA of the CDR3: TGTGCCAGCAGCTTGGCCGGGACTAGCGCTTACAATGAGCAGTTCTTC.

The chain combines TRBV14 with TRBJ2-7, with 10 bases that match TRBD2. The germline gives CDR1 SGHDN, CDR2 FVKESK. The CDR3 consists of 17 residues. The V gene end was trimmed by 1 base and the J gene end by 6 bases; junction bases not matched to a gene: 12. The CDR3 region is CASSQGILAGGGIEQYF. In nucleotides, the CDR3 is TGTGCCAGCAGCCAAGGTATTTTAGCGGGAGGAGGGATCGAGCAGTACTTC.

J is TRBJ2-1 and V is TRBV2, with D unresolved. Trimming removed 2 bases from V and 9 bases from J, with 5 bases in between. CDR1 is SNHLY and CDR2 is FYNNEI in the germline V gene. The length of the CDR3 is 11 residues. This CDR3 reads CASSERGEQFF. The CDR3 DNA reads as TGTGCCAGCAGTGAACGAGGTGAGCAGTTCTTC.